This T cell receptor beta chain was captured in a study of T cell responses to AZD1222 COVID-19 vaccine. Timing groups of about 4 and about 12 weeks for second doses were pooled. Worth noting for this clone: Its antigen is currently unknown.

TCRdb's copy holds only in-frame clones and misses some; the assay was immunoSEQ multiplex PCR. This table has 130,000 or so clones, roughly nine tenths appearing once. CDR1 and CDR2 (germline): MRHNA, SNTAGT. Trimming shortened V by 0 bases and J by 2 bases, and 10 bases separated the two germline ends. The CDR3 sequence is 15 residues long. Study-wide results and limits: Spike regions recognized by vaccine-associated CD4 TCRs spanned the protein, led by 160-218 and 743-854. Donors were chiefly white British, with a greater number of females, and clonal diversity was perhaps underestimated.

The V gene is TRBV6-4, the J gene TRBJ1-2, with D possibly matching TRBD1 (6 bases). This TCR derives from an adult who received the AZD1222 COVID-19 vaccine. The sample was peripheral blood, taken 28 days after the second AZD1222 dose. The CDR3 DNA reads TGTGCCAGCAGTGACTCGAGGGGGGGAAACTATGGCTACACCTTC. Its translation is CASSDSRGGNYGYTF.